Listed below are T cell receptor beta chains from one sample, sequenced in a study of T cells in Graves' hyperthyroidism and ophthalmopathy. TCRdb passed the multiplex PCR reads through MiXCR, listing each CDR3 protein once. Among about 590,000 distinct CDR3 sequences listed, 12% to 15% were seen once. Material for sequencing was blood. Receptor source: a woman between 18 and 29 years old with Graves' ophthalmopathy. The CDR3 runs from the conserved cysteine through the conserved F or W. A D gene is named only where the DNA matches it firmly. A clone size is listed for some rows: how often the clone was seen (once, few, many), or a class if it is expanded.

clone_size j_call d_call v_call cdr3_nt cdr3_aa
many TRBJ2-3 TRBD1 TRBV7-2 TGTGCCAGCCGTAGGACAGGGGAGACAGATACGCAGTATTTT CASRRTGETDTQYF
many TRBJ1-1 . TRBV18 TGTGCCAGCTCACCACCCTCCTCCGGGGCTGAAGCTTTCTTT CASSPPSSGAEAFF
many TRBJ1-1 . TRBV2 TGTGCCAGCAGTGAAGCGCGAGGGTTGGGCACTGAAGCTTTCTTT CASSEARGLGTEAFF
many TRBJ2-5 . TRBV7-6 TGTGCCAGCAGCTCGACCGGGACTACAGGGGAGACCCAGTACTTC CASSSTGTTGETQYF
many TRBJ1-3 TRBD1 TRBV11-2 TGTGCCAGCAGCAATCCGGGACAGGGCCTATTCTCTGGAAACACCATATATTTT CASSNPGQGLFSGNTIYF
few TRBJ1-5 . TRBV6-1 TGTGCCAGCAGCCAAAGGTACAGCAATCAGCCCCAGCATTTT CASSQRYSNQPQHF
many TRBJ2-5 TRBD1 TRBV28 TGTGCCAGCAGAACCGGGACAGGGGGAGAAGAGACCCAGTACTTC CASRTGTGGEETQYF
. TRBJ1-6 TRBD1 TRBV6-1 TGTGCCAGCAGCCCGGGACAGGGAAGCTCCTATAATTCACCCCTCCACTTT CASSPGQGSSYNSPLHF
many TRBJ1-5 . TRBV28 TGTGCCAGCAGTTTATTGGGGAATAGCAATCAGCCCCAGCATTTT CASSLLGNSNQPQHF
many TRBJ1-2 . TRBV7-9 TGTGCCAGCAGCTCCGGAGGAGTCTACACCTTC CASSSGGVYTF
. TRBJ2-2 . TRBV29-1 TGCAGCGTCTCCCACAGGGACGCGAACACCGGGGAGCTGTTTTTT CSVSHRDANTGELFF
. TRBJ2-1 TRBD2 TRBV19 TGTGCCAGTAGTATTCACGCTAGCGGGCTTTACAATGAGCAGTTCTTC CASSIHASGLYNEQFF
few TRBJ2-1 . TRBV7-3 TGTGCCAGCAGCTTGACAGGCCTGAGCTTTGAGCAGTTCTTC CASSLTGLSFEQFF
. TRBJ2-3 . TRBV7-2 TGTGCCAGCAGCTCCCGAGGGGGAGGGGGCACAGATACGCAGTATTTT CASSSRGGGGTDTQYF
. TRBJ2-5 TRBD2 TRBV27 TGTGCCAGCAGGTCTCCGGGACTAGGGACGTCCCAGTACTTC CASRSPGLGTSQYF
. TRBJ1-3 . TRBV6-1 TGTGCCAGCAGTCGGGACACGAGAGGAAACACCATATATTTT CASSRDTRGNTIYF
few TRBJ2-3 . TRBV9 TGTGCCAGCAGCGTGGGTCCGTTTTGGGTCTCCGGGGATACGCAGTATTTT CASSVGPFWVSGDTQYF
many TRBJ2-7 . TRBV20-1 TGCAGTGCTGCCGGCGGATCGATCTCCTACGAGCAGTACTTC CSAAGGSISYEQYF
few TRBJ1-1 . TRBV19 TGTGCCAGTAGTCCCTTATGGGAAAATGAAGCTTTCTTT CASSPLWENEAFF
many TRBJ2-3 . TRBV6-2/TRBV6-3 TGTGCCAGCAGTTACGGGAAAGCGTCTCGGGCTAGCACAGATACGCAGTATTTT CASSYGKASRASTDTQYF
. TRBJ2-1 . TRBV7-6 TGTGCCAGCAGCCCGACGTACGGGAGCAATGAGCAGTTCTTC CASSPTYGSNEQFF
once TRBJ2-1 . TRBV12-3/TRBV12-4 . CASTNQTSMYLCASSRNLNEQFF
many TRBJ2-1 . TRBV29-1 TGCAGCGTACACGACACTGGGAGGAACAATGAGCAGTTCTTC CSVHDTGRNNEQFF
. TRBJ2-2 . TRBV12-5 TGTGCTAGTGGTACCCCCCCCGGGGAGCTGTTTTTT CASGTPPGELFF
many TRBJ2-3 . TRBV4-1 TGCGCCAGCAGCCAGGGTCCAGATACGCAGTATTTT CASSQGPDTQYF
few TRBJ1-1 . TRBV19 TGTGCCAGTAGTATGCACAGGATGTACAGTGAAGCTTTCTTT CASSMHRMYSEAFF
. TRBJ1-6 . TRBV6-1 TGTGCCACCTCCAGGGACCATAATTCACCCCTCCACTTT CATSRDHNSPLHF
many TRBJ1-2 TRBD1 TRBV29-1 TGCAGCGTTGTTGATGCAGGGGGTGGATATGGCTACACCTTC CSVVDAGGGYGYTF
. TRBJ2-6 . TRBV7-3 TGTGCCAGCAGCTTAGATAACTCTGGGGCCAACGTCCTGACTTTC CASSLDNSGANVLTF
. TRBJ2-7 TRBD1 TRBV5-8 TGTGCCAGCAGCTTGGGGGGAACAGGGGCCTACGAGCAGTACTTC CASSLGGTGAYEQYF
few TRBJ2-1 . TRBV4-1 TGCGCCAGCAGCCAAGTTCTAGTTAATGAGCAGTTCTTC CASSQVLVNEQFF
. TRBJ2-1 . TRBV5-8 TGTGCCAGCAGCTTGGCCTTAAGGCCCACGCACAATGAGCAGTTCTTC CASSLALRPTHNEQFF
many TRBJ2-7 . TRBV20-1 TGCAGTGCTAGCGGTGGAACAGGAGGCCTCTACGAGCAGTACTTC CSASGGTGGLYEQYF
many TRBJ2-5 TRBD2 TRBV6-1 TGTGCCAGCAGTGAAGGGGGAGGGGAGACCCAGTACTTC CASSEGGGETQYF
many TRBJ1-1 . TRBV9 TGTGCCAGCAGCGTAGGGCATACCGGGGCTGAAGCTTTCTTT CASSVGHTGAEAFF
few TRBJ1-6 . TRBV7-3 TGTGCCAGCAGCTTAGAGCCCAATTCACCCCTCCACTTT CASSLEPNSPLHF
. TRBJ2-7 . TRBV4-2 TGTGCCAGCAGCCAGGCCGGGACCGTGACCTACGAGCAGTACTTC CASSQAGTVTYEQYF
many TRBJ2-7 TRBD2 TRBV20-1 TGCAGTGCTAGTGTAGGACTAGCGACCTACGAGCAGTACTTC CSASVGLATYEQYF
few TRBJ2-2 . TRBV12-3/TRBV12-4 TGTGCCAGCAGTCCCTGGGGGGAAAGGAACACCGGGGAGCTGTTTTTT CASSPWGERNTGELFF
once TRBJ1-5 TRBD1 TRBV19 TGTGCCAGTAGTATACAAACAGGGGTCCGCAATCAGCCCCAGCATTTT CASSIQTGVRNQPQHF
few TRBJ2-7 TRBD2 TRBV7-9 TGTGCCAGCAGCCCCGTAGCGGGAGGGCCCAACGAGCAGTACTTC CASSPVAGGPNEQYF
many TRBJ1-1 TRBD1 TRBV30 TGTGCCTGGAGAAGGGGGCAGAACACTGAAGCTTTCTTT CAWRRGQNTEAFF
many TRBJ2-7 TRBD2 TRBV20-1 TGCAGTGCCAATCGGGGAGGGCTCGACGAGCAGTACTTC CSANRGGLDEQYF
. TRBJ2-1 TRBD2 TRBV4-3 TGCGCCAGCAGCGGTTCGCGGGAGGGGTACTACGAGCAGTTCTTC CASSGSREGYYEQFF
many TRBJ2-7 TRBD1 TRBV20-1 TGCAGTGCTACTGGGACAGACCTCCCTTACGAGCAGTACTTC CSATGTDLPYEQYF
few TRBJ1-6 . TRBV6-1 TGTGCCAGCAGACCCCACAACCCCTATAATTCACCCCTCCACTTT CASRPHNPYNSPLHF
once TRBJ1-4 . TRBV19 TGTGCCAGTACCCCGGCAGCGGACCGGGGTGAAAAACTGTTTTTT CASTPAADRGEKLFF
. TRBJ2-3 . TRBV6-1 TGTGCCAGCAGTGTCCGACCGCAGAATACGCAGTATTTT CASSVRPQNTQYF
many TRBJ1-1 . TRBV2 TGTGCCAGCACCGACGGCGAGAACACTGAAGCTTTCTTT CASTDGENTEAFF
. TRBJ1-6 TRBD1 TRBV5-5 TGTGCCAGCAGCTTATATCCGCTCGGGACAGTCTCCACTACCAATTCACCCCTCCACTTT CASSLYPLGTVSTTNSPLHF